This T cell receptor beta chain is from a study of blood T cells in healthy people across ages. The study, taken as a whole, reports: A conclusive naive versus antigen-experienced comparison was prevented by the unsorted PBMCs.

A sample-barcoded 5' primer and a J-beta primer mix were used in a second PCR of roughly 6 to 11 cycles. Per-sample output comprised a minimum of 2.5 million paired-end reads containing CDR3. TCRdb processed the 5' RACE reads anew with MiXCR; each CDR3 protein has one entry. The data contain approximately 1.5 million distinct CDR3 sequences, about 45% of them singletons. This clonotype was observed at least ten times. Its antigen is not known. Germline values: CDR1 MNHEY, CDR2 SMNVEV (reference sequence). V shed 3 bases and J shed 8 bases, with 10 bases lying between them. CDR3 size: 12 residues. Per sample, a minimum of 7 million PBMCs were isolated. The amount of total RNA extracted per sample was at least 5 micrograms.

The material sequenced was blood. The clonotype originates from a young woman in good health. V and J are TRBV27 and TRBJ1-2; D not resolved. The CDR3 here is CASSFTGRGYTF. The CDR3 region has the DNA TGTGCCAGCAGTTTCACGGGCCGCGGCTACACCTTC.